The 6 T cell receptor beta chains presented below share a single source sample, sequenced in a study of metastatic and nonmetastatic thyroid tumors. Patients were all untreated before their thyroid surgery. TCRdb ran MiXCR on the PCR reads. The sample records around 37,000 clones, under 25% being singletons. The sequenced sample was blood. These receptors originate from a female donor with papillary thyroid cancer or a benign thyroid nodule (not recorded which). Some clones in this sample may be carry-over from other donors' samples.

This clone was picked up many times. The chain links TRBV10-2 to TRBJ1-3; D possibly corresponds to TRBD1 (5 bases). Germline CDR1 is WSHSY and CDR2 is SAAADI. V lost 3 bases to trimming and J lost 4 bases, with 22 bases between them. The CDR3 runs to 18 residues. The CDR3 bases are TGCGCCAGCAGTGACCCCATGCCCTCAGGGCGGGAAGGAAACACCATATATTTT. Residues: CASSDPMPSGREGNTIYF.

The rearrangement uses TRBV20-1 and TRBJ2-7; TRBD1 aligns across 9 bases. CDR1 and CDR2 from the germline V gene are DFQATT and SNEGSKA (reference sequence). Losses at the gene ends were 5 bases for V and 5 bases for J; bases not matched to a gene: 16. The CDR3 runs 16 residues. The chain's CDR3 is CSAGNMWTGESHEQYF. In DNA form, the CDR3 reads TGCAGTGCTGGTAACATGTGGACAGGGGAGTCCCACGAGCAGTACTTC.

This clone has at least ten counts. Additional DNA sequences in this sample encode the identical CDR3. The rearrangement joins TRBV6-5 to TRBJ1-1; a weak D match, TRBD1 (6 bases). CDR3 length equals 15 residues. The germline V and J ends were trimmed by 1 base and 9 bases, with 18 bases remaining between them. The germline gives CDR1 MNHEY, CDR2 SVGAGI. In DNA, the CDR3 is TGTGCCAGCAGTTACTTGGGGGCCGGAGATGTACAAGCTTTCTTT. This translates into CASSYLGAGDVQAFF.

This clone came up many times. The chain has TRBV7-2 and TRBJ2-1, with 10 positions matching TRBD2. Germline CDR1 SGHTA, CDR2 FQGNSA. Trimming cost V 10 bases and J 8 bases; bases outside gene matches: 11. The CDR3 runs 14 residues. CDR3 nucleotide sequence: TGTGCCATCCAGGCTAGCGGGAGTCGCGATGAGCAGTTCTTC. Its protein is CAIQASGSRDEQFF.

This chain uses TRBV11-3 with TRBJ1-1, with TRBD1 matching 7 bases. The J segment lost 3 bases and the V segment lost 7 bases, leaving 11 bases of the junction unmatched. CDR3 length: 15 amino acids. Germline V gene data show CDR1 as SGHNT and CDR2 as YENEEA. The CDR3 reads CASTKRQGLDTEAFF. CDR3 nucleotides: TGTGCCAGCACCAAACGACAGGGATTGGACACTGAAGCTTTCTTT.

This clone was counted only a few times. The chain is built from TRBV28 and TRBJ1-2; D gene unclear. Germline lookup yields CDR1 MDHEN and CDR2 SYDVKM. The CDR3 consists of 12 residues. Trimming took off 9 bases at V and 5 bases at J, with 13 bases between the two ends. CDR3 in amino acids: CASVTVSYGYTF. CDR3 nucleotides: TGTGCCAGTGTGACTGTCTCTTATGGCTACACCTTC.